Described below is a single T cell receptor beta chain sequence and its context. Its target is unknown. Method: immunoSEQ multiplex PCR; TCRdb's copy keeps in-frame clones and lacks some. The sample shows over 100,000 clones, around 93% of them seen only once. Unmatched junction bases numbered 3, after V lost 5 bases and J lost 6 bases. Germline V gene sequence: CDR1 ENHRY, CDR2 SYGVKD. The CDR3 has 14 residues. The source of the sample is a study of T cell responses to AZD1222 COVID-19 vaccine. Study-wide findings and caveats: Following two doses of AZD1222, Spike-specific TCR breadth and depth rose.

The sample was peripheral blood, taken on day 0 of AZD1222 vaccination. The source is an adult in good health. V is TRBV10-3 and J is TRBJ2-1; the match to TRBD1 covers 11 bases. The CDR3: CAISSGTGGNEQFF. DNA for the CDR3: TGTGCCATCAGTTCCGGGACAGGGGGCAATGAGCAGTTCTTC.